This entry is about one T cell receptor beta chain. Only in-frame clones appear in the TCRdb table, and some are missing; sequencing was by immunoSEQ multiplex PCR. The sample includes around 19,000 clones, just under 75% of them seen just once. This record belongs to a study of OX40 agonist ivuxolimab in advanced cancers. The germline V gene has CDR1 MDHEN and CDR2 SYDVKM. The CDR3 spans 14 residues. V lost 5 bases, J lost 8 bases, and 6 bases stayed unmatched. Exclusion applied to patients with autoimmune disease history or systemic immunosuppression. This chain joins TRBV28 and TRBJ2-1, with TRBD2 matching over 10 bases. The sequence derives from an adult with an advanced solid tumor such as melanoma, head and neck, liver or kidney cancer. Material: CD4+ or CD8+ T cells sorted from blood, obtained in a trial of the OX40 agonist ivuxolimab. In DNA form, the CDR3 reads TGTGCCAGCAGTCCTAGCGGGAGCGGCGATGAGCAGTTCTTC. It codes for CASSPSGSGDEQFF.